These 4 T cell receptor beta chains share one sample of origin, sequenced in a study of blood T cell repertoires in COVID-19. Sequenced by immunoSEQ multiplex PCR; TCRdb stores in-frame clones only, minus some. This table has fewer than 300,000 clones, about 85% appearing once. Sequences were obtained from PBMCs or T cells enriched from blood (not recorded which). Source of these receptors: a woman in her forties or fifties who had recovered from COVID-19.

The chain couples TRBV11-3 to TRBJ2-3; TRBD2 might be the D (5 bases). CDR3 size: 13 residues. The germline gives CDR1 SGHNT, CDR2 YENEEA. Trimming removed 5 bases at V and 6 bases at J, with 12 bases between. CDR3 coding DNA: TGTGCCAGCAGCATGGGCCCTAGCGATACGCAGTATTTT. Its protein is CASSMGPSDTQYF.

The chain couples TRBV19 to TRBJ1-5, with TRBD1 matching 7 bases. The V gene end was trimmed by 4 bases and the J gene end by 6 bases; junction bases not matched to a gene: 6. Germline V gene sequence: CDR1 LNHDA, CDR2 SQIVND (reference sequence). This CDR3 region has 14 residues. The CDR3 DNA reads TGTGCCAGTAGTAGACAGGGATACGGTCAGCCCCAGCATTTT. Amino acids: CASSRQGYGQPQHF.

V gene TRBV19 combines with J gene TRBJ1-5, with D perhaps matching TRBD1 (6 bases). The ends were cut back, 3 bases at V and 1 base at J, with 16 bases in the middle. The CDR3 consists of 17 residues. Germline CDR1 and CDR2: LNHDA and SQIVND (reference sequence). Written as DNA, the CDR3 is TGTGCCAGTAGTATTGGGACACGTCAAGGGAGCAATCAGCCCCAGCATTTT. This encodes CASSIGTRQGSNQPQHF. The complete variable domain, with remaining parts taken from reference TRBV19 and TRBJ1-5, reads DGGITQSPKYLFRKEGQNVTLSCEQNLNHDAMYWYRQDPGQGLRLIYYSQIVNDFQKGDIAEGYSVSREKKESFPLTVTSAQKNPTAFYLCASSIGTRQGSNQPQHFGDGTRLSIL.

The rearrangement uses TRBV11-2 and TRBJ2-3; TRBD1 is a possible D gene (7 bases). Trimming left V 5 bases short and J 2 bases short, with 17 bases between. Germline values: CDR1 SGHAT, CDR2 FQNNGV. The CDR3 consists of 16 residues. CDR3 sequence reads: CASSGGTAVFTDTQYF. Here the CDR3 DNA reads TGTGCCAGCAGCGGGGGGACAGCGGTGTTCACAGATACGCAGTATTTT.